These T cell receptor beta chains were read from a single sample in a study of identical twins. Each CDR3 protein is one row after TCRdb ran MiXCR on the 5' RACE reads. The profile shows about 1.7 million distinct CDR3 sequences, roughly 35% of them singletons. Sequencing input: cord blood. The receptors come from a newborn girl in good health. Both conserved end residues are part of each CDR3. Fields, in order: CDR3 DNA, CDR3 protein, D gene, clone size, V gene, J gene. A D gene is named only where the DNA matches it firmly. Rows give clone size only sometimes, using once, few, many, or a class for an expanded clone.

TGCAGTGGGGAGGACAGAAACAATGAGCAGTTCTTC,CSGEDRNNEQFF,-,few,TRBV20-1,TRBJ2-1
TGTGCCAGCAGCACTTCCGGACAGGGATTTTCCTACGAGCAGTACTTC,CASSTSGQGFSYEQYF,-,many,TRBV21-1,TRBJ2-7
TGTGCCAGCAGCCAAGATAGGATTAGGACGGGTGGGACCCAGTACTTC,CASSQDRIRTGGTQYF,-,-,TRBV3-1,TRBJ2-5
TGCAGTGCTGTTAACCGGGACAGGGGACAAGAGACCCGGTACTTC,CSAVNRDRGQETRYF,TRBD1,-,TRBV20-1,TRBJ2-4
TGTGCCAGCAGCTTGGTAGCTAACCGGGACACTGAAGCTTTCTTT,CASSLVANRDTEAFF,-,few,TRBV5-6,TRBJ1-1
TGTGCCAGCAGCTTGGGCGCGGAGACCCAGAACACTGAAGCTTTCTTT,CASSLGAETQNTEAFF,-,-,TRBV5-8,TRBJ1-1
TGTGCCAGCAGCGCGGGACTAGCGGGGGACAATGAGCAGTTCTTC,CASSAGLAGDNEQFF,TRBD2,-,TRBV9,TRBJ2-1
TGTGCCAGCAGTTTTCGACGGACTGTCTACGAGCAGTACTTC,CASSFRRTVYEQYF,-,few,TRBV27,TRBJ2-7
TGTGCCAGCAGTTTGGGGACAGGACACGAAAAACTGTTTTTT,CASSLGTGHEKLFF,TRBD1,many,TRBV27,TRBJ1-4
TGTGCCAGCAGCTTGGGGTTCCCTTATCAGCCCCAGCATTTT,CASSLGFPYQPQHF,-,-,TRBV7-2,TRBJ1-5
TGTGCCATCAAGGCGGGAGGGACCTCCTACAATGAGCAGTTCTTC,CAIKAGGTSYNEQFF,TRBD2,once,TRBV10-3,TRBJ2-1
TGTGCCAGCAGTTATCGCGGGAGGGCCCACGGGGAGCTGTTTTTT,CASSYRGRAHGELFF,TRBD2,-,TRBV6-2/TRBV6-3,TRBJ2-2
TGTGCCATCAGTGAGTCGAAGGCGACCCAGTACTTC,CAISESKATQYF,-,-,TRBV10-3,TRBJ2-5
TGCGCCAGCAGCTTGGCCGGGATAACCCAAGAGGCCCAGTACTTC,CASSLAGITQEAQYF,-,once,TRBV5-1,TRBJ2-5
TGTGCCAGCAGCTTAGGGACTAGCGGACGCTCCTACAATGAGCAGTACTTC,CASSLGTSGRSYNEQYF,TRBD2,few,TRBV7-9,TRBJ2-7
TGTGCCAGCAGAACGGGGCTGGCCCACGAGCAGTACTTC,CASRTGLAHEQYF,-,-,TRBV6-5,TRBJ2-7
TGTGCCAGCAGATCCGCAGATTTGACCCAGTACTTC,CASRSADLTQYF,-,many,TRBV7-2,TRBJ2-5
TGTGCCAGCAGTTTAGCGGAGACAGGGGGCCGTGGCTACACCTTC,CASSLAETGGRGYTF,TRBD1,-,TRBV12-3/TRBV12-4,TRBJ1-2
TGCGCCAGCAGCTTGGGCGTGCCGGGACTAGCGGGGGGCAGGTCCTACAATGAGCAGTTCTTC,CASSLGVPGLAGGRSYNEQFF,TRBD2,few,TRBV5-1,TRBJ2-1
TGCGCCAGCAGCCCGCGATCGGGGATATACTTCAATGAGCAGTTCTTC,CASSPRSGIYFNEQFF,-,-,TRBV4-1,TRBJ2-1
TGTGCCGGCAGTGAGTTTTTGGCTAGCGGGGGCTACGAGCAGTACTTC,CAGSEFLASGGYEQYF,TRBD2,-,TRBV6-1,TRBJ2-7
TGCGCCAGCAGCGCAGCAGGGGGAGTCTACGAGCAGTACTTC,CASSAAGGVYEQYF,TRBD1,few,TRBV5-1,TRBJ2-7
TGTGCCAGCAGAACGACTAGCGGCATCGTCACAGATACGCAGTATTTT,CASRTTSGIVTDTQYF,TRBD2,few,TRBV7-2,TRBJ2-3
TGTGCCAGCAGCCAAGATATGATAGTACGAGAGACCCAGTACTTC,CASSQDMIVRETQYF,-,-,TRBV3-1,TRBJ2-5
TGCAGCGTTTGGGGGGTAAACTATGGCTACACCTTC,CSVWGVNYGYTF,-,-,TRBV29-1,TRBJ1-2
TGCGCCAGCAGCGCGGGGCCGAGCACAGATACGCAGTATTTT,CASSAGPSTDTQYF,-,many,TRBV5-1,TRBJ2-3
TGCGCCAGCAGCTTGGACGACAGGGTGGTTAAGGGGGAGCTGTTTTTT,CASSLDDRVVKGELFF,TRBD1,-,TRBV5-1,TRBJ2-2
TGCAGTGCTACGAAAGGGCTAGCGAGCTCCTACAATGAGCAGTTCTTC,CSATKGLASSYNEQFF,-,few,TRBV20-1,TRBJ2-1
TGTGCCAGCTCGTCACAGGGAGGAGAATCACCCCTCCACTTT,CASSSQGGESPLHF,-,-,TRBV18,TRBJ1-6
TGTGCCAGCAGCTTAGAACAGGACAATGAGCGGTTCTTC,CASSLEQDNERFF,-,-,TRBV7-2,TRBJ2-1
TGCAGTGCCGCCCGACAGGGGAAGACAGATACGCAGTATTTT,CSAARQGKTDTQYF,TRBD1,-,TRBV20-1,TRBJ2-3
TGTGCCAGCAGGGTAGAGAGGCCAGATACGCAGTATTTT,CASRVERPDTQYF,-,few,TRBV27,TRBJ2-3
TGTGCCAGCAGTCTCTCGTGGCCTGAAAAACTGTTTTTT,CASSLSWPEKLFF,-,-,TRBV28,TRBJ1-4
TGTGCCAGCAGCCAAGGTCAGGGGGCCCCAGATACGCAGTATTTT,CASSQGQGAPDTQYF,TRBD1,many,TRBV3-1,TRBJ2-3
TGTGCCAGTAGGGATAATTCCTACAATGAGCAGTTCTTC,CASRDNSYNEQFF,-,-,TRBV19,TRBJ2-1
TGCGCCAGCAGATGGGACCCATTAACACCCGGGGAGCTGTTTTTT,CASRWDPLTPGELFF,-,-,TRBV5-1,TRBJ2-2
TGCGCCAGCAGTTCGACAGTCTATGGCTACACCTTC,CASSSTVYGYTF,-,-,TRBV5-1,TRBJ1-2
TGTGCCAGCAGTACCCATGGGAGACAGACTTACGAGCAGTACTTC,CASSTHGRQTYEQYF,-,-,TRBV28,TRBJ2-7
TGTGCCAGCAGCCAAGTGGGGGCTCGGTACAATGAGCAGTTCTTC,CASSQVGARYNEQFF,-,-,TRBV14,TRBJ2-1
TGTGCCACCAGTGATTCCGGGGGACTAGCCCAGAGCGGTACGCAGTATTTT,CATSDSGGLAQSGTQYF,TRBD2,few,TRBV24-1,TRBJ2-3
TGCGCCAGCAGCTTGGGAAACAGGGGGATGAGGCATGGCTACACCTTC,CASSLGNRGMRHGYTF,TRBD1,-,TRBV5-1,TRBJ1-2
TGCAGTGCCCACGCAGGGAAATTCTACGAGCAGTACTTC,CSAHAGKFYEQYF,-,-,TRBV20-1,TRBJ2-7
TGTGCCAGCTCTGCGACAGGGACCACAGATACGCAGTATTTT,CASSATGTTDTQYF,TRBD1,-,TRBV18,TRBJ2-3
TGTGCCAGCAGTTATCCCTCCGGGACTAGCGGGAACCCGTACAATGAGCAGTTCTTC,CASSYPSGTSGNPYNEQFF,TRBD2,few,TRBV28,TRBJ2-1
TGTGCCAGCAGCGCCCTAGCGGGGTTCACAGATACGCAGTATTTT,CASSALAGFTDTQYF,TRBD2,few,TRBV5-5,TRBJ2-3
TGCGCCAGCAGTCGACCGGGACAGGGCACCGGGGAGCTGTTTTTT,CASSRPGQGTGELFF,TRBD1,-,TRBV5-1,TRBJ2-2
TGTGCCATCAGTGACGATACAGGGGACTATGGCTACACCTTC,CAISDDTGDYGYTF,TRBD1,many,TRBV10-3,TRBJ1-2
TGTGCCAGCAGCTTCCCCTTGGACAGCCCCCCCGGGGATAATGAAAAACTGTTTTTT,CASSFPLDSPPGDNEKLFF,-,few,TRBV7-9,TRBJ1-4
TGTGCCAGCAGCTCAGCGTGGACAGCGGAAGCTTTCTTT,CASSSAWTAEAFF,-,-,TRBV7-2,TRBJ1-1
TGTGCCAGTAGTAGGGACCTTACTGAAGCTTTCTTT,CASSRDLTEAFF,-,few,TRBV19,TRBJ1-1
TGTGTCAGCAGCGCCGCAGCGGGAGCTACCTACAATGAGCAGTTCTTC,CVSSAAAGATYNEQFF,-,-,TRBV12-1,TRBJ2-1
TGCGCCAGCAGCTTTATGCTAATCTCAGAGACCCAGTACTTC,CASSFMLISETQYF,-,-,TRBV5-1,TRBJ2-5
TGCGCCAGCAGTGAGAGTCAAATTTATGGCTACACCTTC,CASSESQIYGYTF,-,-,TRBV10-2,TRBJ1-2